The rows below give T cell receptor beta chains drawn from one sample of a study of blood T cell repertoires in COVID-19. Some clones are missing from TCRdb's copy, which holds only in-frame ones; the method was immunoSEQ multiplex PCR. This table has 100,000 to 150,000 clones, about nine tenths appearing once. Sequencing input: peripheral blood. The receptors derive from a man in his fifties with active COVID-19. The CDR3 runs from the conserved cysteine through the conserved F or W. D genes are given only for firm matches. Size is omitted from some rows. Given values are once, few, many or a class for expanded clones.

J gene,D gene,clone size,V gene,CDR3 protein,CDR3 DNA
TRBJ1-2,TRBD1,.,TRBV6-5,CASSRTTGMRGYTF,TGTGCCAGCAGCCGTACGACAGGGATGCGTGGCTACACCTTC
TRBJ2-7,.,.,TRBV11-3,CASSLAPDPSYEQYF,TGTGCCAGCAGCTTAGCTCCAGATCCGTCCTACGAGCAGTACTTC
TRBJ1-2,TRBD1,.,TRBV18,CASSPGTDLNYGYTF,TGTGCCAGCTCACCCGGGACAGATTTAAACTATGGCTACACCTTC
TRBJ1-2,TRBD1,.,TRBV5-1,CASSTGQGVDYGYTF,TGCGCCAGCAGCACAGGACAGGGGGTTGACTATGGCTACACCTTC
TRBJ1-4,.,.,TRBV7-2,CASKFSATNEKLFF,TGTGCCAGCAAGTTCAGCGCAACTAATGAAAAACTGTTTTTT
TRBJ1-2,.,.,TRBV7-2,CASSFDRTSSYGYTF,TGTGCCAGCAGCTTCGACAGGACATCCTCCTATGGCTACACCTTC
TRBJ2-7,.,.,TRBV3-1/TRBV3-2,CASSRGEGPFEQYF,TGTGCCAGCAGCCGGGGAGAGGGTCCCTTCGAGCAGTACTTC
TRBJ1-5,TRBD1,once,TRBV7-2,CASSLGQGRGNQPQHF,TGTGCCAGCAGCTTAGGACAGGGTAGGGGCAATCAGCCCCAGCATTTT
TRBJ1-4,.,.,TRBV15,CATSGRPRVDEKLFF,TGTGCCACCAGCGGCCGTCCGAGGGTAGATGAAAAACTGTTTTTT
TRBJ2-5,TRBD1,.,TRBV3-1/TRBV3-2,CASSQGQTPPGTQYF,TGTGCCAGCAGCCAGGGACAGACTCCCCCGGGGACCCAGTACTTC
TRBJ2-7,.,.,TRBV28,CASSFIRGSYEQYF,TGTGCCAGCAGTTTTATTCGCGGATCCTACGAGCAGTACTTC
TRBJ2-4,TRBD1,.,TRBV6-5,CASRLRTGNIQYF,TGTGCCAGCCGGCTGCGGACAGGGAACATTCAGTACTTC
TRBJ2-4,TRBD1,once,TRBV2,CASSAGGGWFQYF,TGTGCCAGCAGTGCAGGGGGCGGCTGGTTTCAGTACTTC
TRBJ1-5,TRBD1,.,TRBV11-2,CASSLEGQGNQPQHF,TGTGCCAGCAGCTTAGAGGGACAGGGAAATCAGCCCCAGCATTTT
TRBJ2-7,TRBD1,.,TRBV5-7,CASSGGASGQGAYEQYF,TGTGCCAGCAGCGGGGGAGCGTCGGGACAGGGGGCCTACGAGCAGTACTTC
TRBJ2-3,.,.,TRBV3-1/TRBV3-2,CASSQGRAGVDTQYF,TGTGCCAGCAGCCAAGGGAGAGCGGGTGTAGATACGCAGTATTTT
TRBJ2-3,.,.,TRBV11-3,CASSLVKAGCSTDTQYF,TGTGCCAGCAGCTTAGTCAAGGCAGGGTGTAGCACAGATACGCAGTATTTT
TRBJ2-1,.,.,TRBV4-2,CASSQGLSLSYNEQFF,TGTGCCAGCAGCCAGGGCCTCAGCTTATCCTACAATGAGCAGTTCTTC
TRBJ1-2,.,.,TRBV5-6,CASSLGSRYTAYGYTF,TGTGCCAGCAGCTTGGGGTCTAGGTACACGGCCTATGGCTACACCTTC
TRBJ1-4,TRBD1,.,TRBV5-5,CASRFRDRGNEKLFF,TGTGCCAGCAGATTCCGGGACAGGGGAAATGAAAAACTGTTTTTT
TRBJ2-3,.,once,TRBV27,CASSWQGGEDTQYF,TGTGCCAGCAGTTGGCAGGGCGGGGAAGATACGCAGTATTTT
TRBJ1-2,TRBD1,.,TRBV6-5,CASKGPGQGYGYTF,TGTGCCAGCAAGGGACCGGGACAGGGCTATGGCTACACCTTC
TRBJ2-5,TRBD2,.,TRBV19,CASSAAGATQETQYF,TGTGCCAGTAGCGCAGCGGGGGCGACTCAAGAGACCCAGTACTTC
TRBJ2-1,.,once,TRBV7-9,CASSLRLGRSSYNEQFF,TGTGCCAGCAGCCTGAGACTAGGGCGGAGCTCCTACAATGAGCAGTTCTTC
TRBJ2-7,TRBD1,.,TRBV18,CASSRTGGSYEQYF,TGTGCCAGCTCGCGGACAGGGGGCAGCTACGAGCAGTACTTC
TRBJ1-5,.,.,TRBV5-1,CASSLEGRDSNQPQHF,TGCGCCAGCAGCTTGGAGGGCCGGGATAGCAATCAGCCCCAGCATTTT
TRBJ2-1,TRBD1,.,TRBV7-9,CASSPLRQGAKNEQFF,TGTGCCAGCAGCCCCCTTCGCCAGGGGGCTAAGAATGAGCAGTTCTTC
TRBJ2-7,TRBD2,.,TRBV6-1,CASSEASGGQYF,TGTGCCAGCAGTGAGGCTAGCGGGGGCCAGTACTTC
TRBJ2-3,.,.,TRBV19,CASSPPSGSAQYF,TGTGCCAGTTCCCCTCCCTCGGGGTCGGCGCAGTATTTT